Below, 2 T cell receptor beta chains from the same sample are listed, as sequenced in a study of vaccination and CD4 T cells after COVID-19 (dated by TCRdb to 2022 to 2024). The library was produced with PCR. TCRdb lists the instrument as Illumina iSeq 100. DNA from cultured CD4+ T cells underwent TCR sequencing with the Oncomine TCR Beta short-read assay at the Johns Hopkins FTIC core. TCRdb handled the public reads itself, with Q25 trimming in fastp and clone calling in MiXCR, and kept productive beta chains. Duplicate CDR3 protein sequences are folded into a single record with the most common DNA and genes. The sample profile shows about 4,500 distinct CDR3 sequences; about half of them were found once. The ten biggest clones cover roughly a fifth of the sample. Taken with the paper, the label for treatment or condition translates to: roughly ten-day PBMC culture with coronavirus spike peptide pools or control peptides (ViraFEST assay).

Their antigen targets remain unknown. The sample consisted of CD4+ T cells from blood, cultured in vitro. Receptor source: a human donor who had recovered from COVID-19.

The V call is TRBV7-2, the J call TRBJ1-1; D is unclear. The CDR3 is 18 amino acids. The germline gives CDR1 SGHTA, CDR2 FQGNSA. Trimming took off 1 base at V and 5 bases at J, with 23 bases between the two ends. CDR3 sequence reads: CASSLVPIGRVTTTEAFF. In DNA form, the CDR3 reads TGTGCCAGCAGCTTAGTCCCTATAGGACGGGTTACTACTACTGAAGCTTTCTTT.

The CDR3, as DNA: TGTGCCAGCAGTTACGACGGGGGGCCGGGGGAGCAGTACTTC. It encodes CASSYDGGPGEQYF. V and J are TRBV6-2 or TRBV6-3 and TRBJ2-7; D is perhaps TRBD2 (7 bases). V gave up 2 bases and J gave up 7 bases, with 15 bases separating them. Germline V gene sequence: CDR1 MNHEY, CDR2 SVGEGT. This CDR3 region has 14 residues.